Listed here are 20 T cell receptor beta chains from one sample, sequenced in a study of control samples from healthy donors and cancer patients. Data came from immunoSEQ multiplex PCR; TCRdb stores just in-frame clones and leaves some out. The sample yields roughly 140,000 clones, about 94% seen once. The sample comprised blood. The receptors come from a man in his forties or fifties in good health.

The chain recombines TRBV5-1 with TRBJ1-5; 8 positions agree with TRBD1. This CDR3 comprises 15 residues. V shed 1 base and J 4 bases; nucleotides not matched to a gene: 4. Germline assignment: CDR1 SGHRS and CDR2 YFSETQ. This chain's CDR3 is CASSLWTGSNQPQHF. The CDR3 DNA is TGCGCCAGCAGCTTGTGGACAGGGAGTAATCAGCCCCAGCATTTT. Supplemented by reference TRBV5-1 and TRBJ1-5, the full variable domain reads KAGVTQTPRYLIKTRGQQVTLSCSPISGHRSVSWYQQTPGQGLQFLFEYFSETQRNKGNFPGRFSGRQFSNSRSEMNVSTLELGDSALYLCASSLWTGSNQPQHFGDGTRLSIL.

This rearrangement joins TRBV19 to TRBJ2-2; TRBD2 agrees at 10 bases. The CDR3 extends over 16 amino acids. Looked up from germline, CDR1 is LNHDA and CDR2 is SQIVND (reference sequence). After removal of 5 bases from V and 4 bases from J, the junction contained 7 bases not matched to a gene. CDR3 amino acids: CASSVASGSGTGELFF. CDR3 coding DNA: TGTGCCAGTAGTGTCGCTAGCGGGAGCGGCACCGGGGAGCTGTTTTTT.

This chain joins TRBV7-3 and TRBJ2-1; 13 bases map to TRBD2. Germline V gives CDR1 SGHTA, CDR2 FQGTGA. The length of the CDR3 is 17 residues. With V trimmed by 4 bases and J by 4 bases, 7 bases remained unmatched. The CDR3 bases are TGTGCCAGCAGCTCCAGCGGGACTAGCGGGACTTACAATGAGCAGTTCTTC. This sequence encodes CASSSSGTSGTYNEQFF. The variable domain in full, with the rest retrieved from reference TRBV7-3 and TRBJ2-1, is GAGVSQTPSNKVTEKGKYVELRCDPISGHTALYWYRQSLGQGPEFLIYFQGTGAADDSGLPNDRFFAVRPEGSVSTLKIQRTERGDSAVYLCASSSSGTSGTYNEQFFGPGTRLTVL.

This sequence joins TRBV3-1 (or the pseudogene TRBV3-2) and TRBJ2-1; 8 nucleotides line up with TRBD1. The V gene's germline CDR1 is LGHDT and CDR2 YNNKEL (reference sequence). With V trimmed by 4 bases and J by 4 bases, 6 bases remained unmatched. This CDR3 contains 15 residues. The CDR3 DNA sequence: TGTGCCAGCAGCCCAGGGGGCATGAGGTACAATGAGCAGTTCTTC. It specifies CASSPGGMRYNEQFF.

This clone was recorded once. This sequence joins TRBV6-5 and TRBJ1-5; D might be TRBD1 (6 bases). Germline V gene data show CDR1 as MNHEY and CDR2 as SVGAGI. V was cut by 6 bases and J by 2 bases, with 14 bases left in between. The CDR3 contains 15 residues. CDR3 sequence: CASRRTAEGNQPQHF. CDR3 bases: TGTGCCAGCAGGAGGACAGCCGAGGGCAATCAGCCCCAGCATTTT.

This chain connects TRBV6-6 to TRBJ2-1; 11 bases are a match to TRBD2. Germline lookup yields CDR1 MNHNY and CDR2 SVGAGI (reference sequence). V lost 8 bases and J lost 7; bases outside the gene matches: 4. The CDR3 sequence is 13 residues long. The CDR3 DNA reads as TGTGCCAGCGTGCTAGCGGGAGGAAATGAGCAGTTCTTC. Protein sequence: CASVLAGGNEQFF.

The chain links TRBV5-1 to TRBJ1-1; possibly TRBD1 for D (5 bases). The CDR3 contains 13 residues. CDR1 and CDR2 (germline): SGHRS, YFSETQ. V lost 1 base and J lost 2, with 6 bases in between. CDR3 protein: CASSLRGNTEAFF. In DNA, the CDR3 is TGCGCCAGCAGCTTGAGGGGCAACACTGAAGCTTTCTTT.

This clone was seen once. The rearrangement joins TRBV6-4 to TRBJ2-1; either TRBD1 or TRBD2 may fit D (5 bases each). The CDR3 is 15 amino acids. Per germline, CDR1 MRHNA and CDR2 SNTAGT. V was shortened by 7 bases and J by 4 bases, with 17 bases between the two germline ends. The DNA of the CDR3 is TGTGCCAGCACTCCCGGCGGCGAGGGGTACAATGAGCAGTTCTTC. Residues: CASTPGGEGYNEQFF.

This clone was observed a single time. This chain connects TRBV10-3 to TRBJ1-5; no firm D call. V lost 6 bases, J lost 2 bases, and 20 bases lay in between. The V gene's germline CDR1 is ENHRY and CDR2 SYGVKD. This CDR3 comprises 17 residues. The CDR3 loop reads CAISHQLRVEGNQPQHF. CDR3 DNA: TGTGCCATCAGCCACCAGCTTAGGGTAGAGGGCAATCAGCCCCAGCATTTT.

This sequence joins TRBV29-1 and TRBJ2-1, with 9 bases identical to TRBD2. The CDR3 spans 15 residues. With 8 bases clipped from V and 2 bases from J, the junction kept 10 bases outside the gene matches. Germline loops: CDR1 SQVTM, CDR2 ANQGSEA. Here the CDR3 DNA reads TGCAGCACCCGACTAGCGGATATAGCCTACAATGAGCAGTTCTTC. This translates into CSTRLADIAYNEQFF.

This chain joins TRBV6-5 and TRBJ2-7; D remains ambiguous. The germline CDR1 and CDR2 sequences are MNHEY and SVGAGI. The CDR3 totals 13 residues. V lost 4 bases, J lost 6 bases, and 13 bases lay in between. The chain's CDR3 is CASSSERGSEQYF. The DNA of the CDR3 is TGTGCCAGCAGTTCCGAACGCGGATCCGAGCAGTACTTC.

Only one count was recorded for this clone. V and J are TRBV7-9 and TRBJ2-5; D perhaps matches TRBD2 (5 bases). V dropped 6 bases and J dropped 1 base, with 15 bases sitting between them. The CDR3 spans 15 residues. Germline CDR1 SEHNR, CDR2 FQNEAQ (reference sequence). The CDR3 DNA reads as TGTGCCAGCAGGCCTAAAGAGGGCAGCCAAGAGACCCAGTACTTC. This sequence encodes CASRPKEGSQETQYF. The full variable domain, completed using reference TRBV7-9 and TRBJ2-5, is DTGVSQNPRHKITKRGQNVTFRCDPISEHNRLYWYRQTLGQGPEFLTYFQNEAQLEKSRLLSDRFSAERPKGSFSTLEIQRTEQGDSAMYLCASRPKEGSQETQYFGPGTRLLVL.

J is TRBJ1-5 and V is TRBV19; 11 bases agree with TRBD1. Germline V gives CDR1 LNHDA, CDR2 SQIVND (reference sequence). Trimming at V came to 3 bases and at J to 6 bases, leaving 1 base not matched to a gene. The CDR3 totals 14 residues. CDR3: CASSMDRGLQPQHF. The CDR3 bases are TGTGCCAGTAGTATGGACAGGGGGCTTCAGCCCCAGCATTTT.

This clone was seen just once. This rearrangement joins TRBV6-5 to TRBJ2-5, with D possibly being TRBD1 (6 bases). The CDR3 is 13 amino acids. CDR1 is MNHEY, CDR2 SVGAGI, per germline. Trimming removed 5 bases from V and 4 bases from J, with 11 bases in between. CDR3 in amino acids: CASSPDRTETQYF. DNA for the CDR3: TGTGCCAGCAGTCCTGACAGGACAGAGACCCAGTACTTC.

The chain is built from TRBV30 and TRBJ1-5; D is unresolved. Germline V gene data show CDR1 as GTSNPN and CDR2 as SVGIG (reference sequence). The V end lost 0 bases, the J end lost 2 bases, and 14 bases lay between the germline ends. The CDR3 runs 16 residues. The CDR3 is CAWSVINGRGNQPQHF. The CDR3, as DNA: TGTGCCTGGAGTGTAATCAACGGACGGGGCAATCAGCCCCAGCATTTT.

The chain combines TRBV29-1 with TRBJ2-3; TRBD2 matches 10 bases. This CDR3 has 14 amino acids. The trim removed 3 bases at V and 3 bases at J, leaving 3 bases unmatched. Germline V CDR1 and CDR2: SQVTM, ANQGSEA. CDR3 protein: CSVDIAGGTDTQYF. CDR3 nucleotide sequence: TGCAGCGTTGATATAGCGGGGGGAACAGATACGCAGTATTTT.

CDR3: CASSDQQGEQYF. The CDR3 DNA reads as TGTGCCAGCAGCGACCAGCAGGGCGAGCAGTACTTC. The rearrangement uses TRBV9 and TRBJ2-7; D is perhaps TRBD1 (5 bases). The V end lost 3 bases, the J end lost 6 bases, and 10 bases lay between the germline ends. The CDR3 runs 12 residues. Germline V gene data show CDR1 as SGDLS and CDR2 as YYNGEE.

The chain employs TRBV9 and TRBJ2-2; D may be TRBD1 (5 bases). Germline loops: CDR1 SGDLS, CDR2 YYNGEE. The CDR3 runs 13 residues. With 8 bases removed from V and 0 bases from J, the gap between germline ends came to 8 bases. CDR3 residues: CASGHPNTGELFF. The CDR3 DNA follows: TGTGCCAGTGGACACCCGAACACCGGGGAGCTGTTTTTT. Using reference TRBV9 and TRBJ2-2 for the parts outside the CDR3, the full variable domain is DSGVTQTPKHLITATGQRVTLRCSPRSGDLSVYWYQQSLDQGLQFLIQYYNGEERAKGNILERFSAQQFPDLHSELNLSSLELGDSALYFCASGHPNTGELFFGEGSRLTVL.

The chain employs TRBV18 and TRBJ1-4; no reliable D call. The V and J ends lost 3 bases and 5 bases respectively, with 13 bases between them. The germline V gene has CDR1 KGHSH and CDR2 LQKENI. The CDR3 extends over 15 amino acids. The CDR3 sequence: CASSPNRNQNEKLFF. CDR3 coding DNA: TGTGCCAGCTCACCGAACAGAAATCAGAATGAAAAACTGTTTTTT.

This chain links TRBV27 with TRBJ2-2, with TRBD1 matching 9 bases. Trimming removed 0 bases from V and 5 bases from J; junction bases left unmatched: 10. The germline V gene has CDR1 MNHEY and CDR2 SMNVEV (reference sequence). The CDR3 runs 18 residues. The CDR3, as DNA: TGTGCCAGCAGTTTATCCCTTCTTGGGACAGGGCGAACCGGGGAGCTGTTTTTT. Encoded protein: CASSLSLLGTGRTGELFF.